This is a list of T cell receptor beta chains from one sample in a study of cytomegalovirus exposure and HLA in healthy donors. Data came from immunoSEQ multiplex PCR; TCRdb stores just in-frame clones and leaves some out. The sample has about 200,000 clones, and its top ten clones hold about 0.74%. The specimen was PBMCs. The receptors come from a boy aged 5 to 17 in good health and CMV-seronegative. CDR3s include the opening cysteine and the closing phenylalanine or tryptophan. A D gene is named only where the DNA matches it firmly.

-,TRBJ2-1,TRBV14,CASSLKGGGRGNEQFF,TGTGCCAGCAGCCTAAAGGGTGGGGGCCGAGGTAATGAGCAGTTCTTC
TRBD1,TRBJ2-7,TRBV2,CAGSGTGGLEQYF,TGTGCCGGATCCGGGACAGGGGGCCTCGAGCAGTACTTC
-,TRBJ1-1,TRBV7-9,CASSPRGVAEAFF,TGTGCCAGCAGTCCGCGGGGTGTCGCTGAAGCTTTCTTT
TRBD1,TRBJ1-2,TRBV27,CASSPTPGTEYGYTF,TGTGCCAGCAGTCCCACTCCCGGGACAGAATATGGCTACACCTTC
TRBD1,TRBJ1-2,TRBV28,CASRLTGSANYGYTF,TGTGCCAGCCGTTTGACAGGGTCAGCTAACTATGGCTACACCTTC
TRBD2,TRBJ2-1,TRBV19,CVSSTTGTSHNEQFF,TGTGTCAGTAGTACCACCGGGACTAGCCACAATGAGCAGTTCTTC
TRBD1,TRBJ2-2,TRBV5-1,CASSAGQGLMTGELFF,TGCGCCAGCAGCGCGGGACAGGGTTTGATGACCGGGGAGCTGTTTTTT
TRBD1,TRBJ2-7,TRBV5-6,CASSYGQGTDGQYF,TGTGCCAGCAGCTACGGACAGGGCACGGACGGGCAGTACTTC
TRBD2,TRBJ2-7,TRBV6-5,CASNPGLADSYEQYF,TGTGCCAGCAACCCGGGACTAGCGGACTCCTACGAGCAGTACTTC
-,TRBJ1-1,TRBV19,CASSPYSEAFF,TGTGCCAGTAGTCCTTACAGTGAAGCTTTCTTT
-,TRBJ1-1,TRBV7-2,CASSLPVLNTEAFF,TGTGCCAGCAGCTTACCAGTGCTGAACACTGAAGCTTTCTTT
TRBD1,TRBJ1-2,TRBV28,CASRGTGAANRYGYTF,TGTGCCAGCAGGGGGACAGGGGCCGCGAATCGCTATGGCTACACCTTC
-,TRBJ1-5,TRBV19,CASSIVPGRYRQPQHF,TGTGCCAGTAGTATAGTCCCAGGGCGATATCGACAGCCCCAGCATTTT
TRBD2,TRBJ2-1,TRBV7-8,CASSLVTSGPYNEQFF,TGTGCCAGCAGCTTAGTAACTAGCGGCCCCTACAATGAGCAGTTCTTC
TRBD2,TRBJ2-1,TRBV2,CASNLLAGGINEQFF,TGTGCCAGCAACCTCCTAGCGGGGGGTATCAATGAGCAGTTCTTC
TRBD2,TRBJ2-1,TRBV6-5,CASGPVGLAGHEQFF,TGTGCCAGCGGTCCCGTTGGACTAGCGGGGCATGAGCAGTTCTTC
TRBD1,TRBJ2-2,TRBV5-1,CASSVDRVGTGELFF,TGCGCCAGCAGCGTGGACAGGGTAGGGACCGGGGAGCTGTTTTTT
-,TRBJ1-2,TRBV25-1,CASSGPVGYTF,TGTGCCAGCAGTGGCCCGGTTGGCTACACCTTC
TRBD2,TRBJ2-1,TRBV7-2,CASSSSGGAYNEQFF,TGTGCCAGCAGCTCTAGCGGGGGGGCCTACAATGAGCAGTTCTTC
-,TRBJ1-3,TRBV2,CASMVGRSGGNTIYF,TGTGCCAGCATGGTTGGGAGGTCGGGTGGAAACACCATATATTTT
TRBD2,TRBJ2-7,TRBV19,CASSMIAGESYEQYF,TGTGCCAGTAGTATGATAGCGGGGGAATCCTACGAGCAGTACTTC
-,TRBJ2-4,TRBV4-1,CASSLPQGNIQYF,TGCGCCAGCAGCCTTCCTCAGGGGAACATTCAGTACTTC
-,TRBJ1-4,TRBV11-2,CASSLDLGVNEKLFF,TGTGCCAGCAGCTTAGATCTAGGGGTCAATGAAAAACTGTTTTTT
TRBD1,TRBJ2-7,TRBV29-1,CSVSGQGQYEQYF,TGCAGCGTTTCCGGACAGGGGCAATACGAGCAGTACTTC
-,TRBJ1-1,TRBV9,CASSVGEAPTEAFF,TGTGCCAGCAGCGTAGGAGAAGCCCCCACTGAAGCTTTCTTT
TRBD1,TRBJ1-1,TRBV19,CASSITNYRGNTEAFF,TGTGCCAGTAGTATAACCAACTACAGGGGGAACACTGAAGCTTTCTTT